One TCR beta chain is described in this entry. Its specificity is unknown. CDR3 size: 15 residues. Trimming took 5 bases from V and 6 from J; bases not matched to a gene: 7. Germline values: CDR1 MNHEY, CDR2 SMNVEV (reference sequence). Primers: 60 Vbeta forward and 13 Jbeta reverse. This table comes from immunoSEQ multiplex PCR, and its TCRdb copy is limited to in-frame clones, with some not included. In the table there are roughly 200,000 clones, 65% to 80% of which are singletons. This sample is part of a study of cytomegalovirus exposure and HLA in healthy donors. The study, taken as a whole, reports: Per published reports, the classifier diagnosed cytomegalovirus status with high specificity and sensitivity.

In nominal health when sampled, donors likely had unrecorded immune exposures nonetheless. This receptor was taken from a man aged 45-60 years in good health and CMV-seronegative. The genes are TRBV27 and TRBJ2-3; 11 nucleotides line up with TRBD2. The sample consisted of PBMCs. CDR3 sequence (DNA): TGTGCCAGCAGTCCGACGCTAGCGGGAGGCGATACGCAGTATTTT. It codes for CASSPTLAGGDTQYF.